The 10 T cell receptor beta chains presented below share a single source sample, sequenced in a study of cytomegalovirus exposure and HLA in healthy donors. Clones were read by immunoSEQ multiplex PCR, and TCRdb kept only the in-frame ones, dropping some. This table holds about 56,000 clones, around nine tenths found once. The sequenced sample was PBMCs. Receptors were obtained from a man between 18 and 29 years old in good health and CMV-seronegative.

The chain recombines TRBV9 with TRBJ2-7; 10 bases match TRBD1. In germline, CDR1 is SGDLS, CDR2 YYNGEE. The trim removed 0 bases at V and 4 bases at J, leaving 1 base unmatched. The CDR3 extends over 14 amino acids. CDR3 DNA sequence: TGTGCCAGCAGCGTAGGGGACAGGGGTTACGAGCAGTACTTC. Its translation is CASSVGDRGYEQYF.

V and J are TRBV27 and TRBJ1-5; TRBD1 matches at 7 bases. Germline CDR1 MNHEY, CDR2 SMNVEV (reference sequence). The CDR3 is made up of 14 amino acids. V lost 6 bases, J lost 6 bases, and 8 bases stayed unmatched. CDR3 coding DNA: TGTGCCAGCAGACCGAGGGGGCAGGGTCAGCCCCAGCATTTT. It yields the protein CASRPRGQGQPQHF.

The chain employs TRBV11-2 and TRBJ2-3; 12 positions agree with TRBD2. The CDR3 is 17 amino acids. Germline assignment: CDR1 SGHAT and CDR2 FQNNGV. Losses at the gene ends were 3 bases for V and 0 bases for J; bases not matched to a gene: 4. CDR3 region: CASSLLAGGPSTDTQYF. The DNA for the CDR3 is TGTGCCAGCAGCTTGCTAGCGGGAGGGCCTAGCACAGATACGCAGTATTTT. Complete variable domain (other parts from reference TRBV11-2 and TRBJ2-3): EAGVAQSPRYKIIEKRQSVAFWCNPISGHATLYWYQQILGQGPKLLIQFQNNGVVDDSQLPKDRFSAERLKGVDSTLKIQPAKLEDSAVYLCASSLLAGGPSTDTQYFGPGTRLTVL.

This sequence joins TRBV5-1 and TRBJ2-6; D gene ambiguous. CDR3 length equals 13 residues. V was pared by 5 bases and J by 4 bases, with 7 bases between. The germline V gene has CDR1 SGHRS and CDR2 YFSETQ. The CDR3 nucleotides read TGCGCCAGCAGGAGCGCCGGGGCCAACGTCCTGACTTTC. Protein sequence: CASRSAGANVLTF.

The chain carries TRBV5-1 and TRBJ2-7; D ambiguous. The CDR3 has 13 amino acids. Trimming stripped 2 bases from V and 0 bases from J, with 6 bases between. Per the germline V gene, CDR1 is SGHRS and CDR2 is YFSETQ. The CDR3: CASSLAHSYEQYF. CDR3 DNA sequence: TGCGCCAGCAGCTTAGCGCACTCCTACGAGCAGTACTTC.

The chain is built from TRBV4-3 and TRBJ2-1, with TRBD2 matching 7 bases. The junction had 4 bases not matched to a gene; V was cut back by 2 bases and J by 3 bases. CDR1 is LGHNA, CDR2 YSLEER, per germline. CDR3 length equals 15 residues. The chain's CDR3 is CASSQRLAVYNEQFF. CDR3 nucleotides: TGCGCCAGCAGCCAAAGGCTAGCGGTCTACAATGAGCAGTTCTTC.

This sequence joins TRBV5-1 and TRBJ1-1; 7 bases are a match to TRBD1. V shed 0 bases, J shed 7 bases, and the junction held 6 bases outside the gene matches. Germline V gene data show CDR1 as SGHRS and CDR2 as YFSETQ. CDR3 length: 14 residues. The CDR3, as DNA: TGCGCCAGCAGCTTGGCTCTTGGGACAGTTGAAGCTTTCTTT. It is translated as CASSLALGTVEAFF.

This clone showed up just a few times. The J gene is TRBJ2-2, the V gene TRBV7-3; D is perhaps TRBD2 (6 bases). CDR3 length: 14 amino acids. V shed 5 bases and J shed 6 bases, with 13 bases lying between them. Germline CDR1 is SGHTA and CDR2 is FQGTGA. The DNA of the CDR3 is TGTGCCAGCAGCCCCTCGCGGGAAGCCGGGGAGCTGTTTTTT. Its protein product is CASSPSREAGELFF.

The V gene is TRBV4-3, the J gene TRBJ1-1, with 9 bases fitting TRBD1. Germline lookup yields CDR1 LGHNA and CDR2 YSLEER. The CDR3 runs 16 residues. With 4 bases clipped from V and 1 base from J, the junction kept 7 bases outside the gene matches. In DNA, the CDR3 is TGCGCCAGCAGCCTTAGTACAGGGGGCCCGAACACTGAAGCTTTCTTT. Protein: CASSLSTGGPNTEAFF.

This clone was recorded once. The J gene is TRBJ2-7, the V gene TRBV9; 10 bases are shared with TRBD1. There are 15 residues in the CDR3. Germline trimming cut 4 bases from V and 3 bases from J; bases unmatched to any gene: 7. The V gene's germline CDR1 is SGDLS and CDR2 YYNGEE. CDR3 nucleotide sequence: TGTGCCAGCAGCCTACACCGGGACAGGGGCTACGAGCAGTACTTC. Encoded protein: CASSLHRDRGYEQYF.